Each of the 5 T cell receptor beta chains below was sequenced from the same sample in a study of blood T cell repertoires in COVID-19. Sequencing was performed with immunoSEQ multiplex PCR; in TCRdb, only in-frame clones are kept and a portion is missing. This table has hundreds of thousands of clones, just over 85% appearing once. Material: peripheral blood. The receptors stem from a man aged 80 or over with acute or convalescent COVID-19.

This clone is a singleton in its sample. This rearrangement joins TRBV14 to TRBJ1-2; D not certain. Trimming took 5 bases from V and 4 from J, leaving 8 bases between them. This CDR3 has 12 residues. CDR1 is SGHDN, CDR2 FVKESK, per germline. Written as DNA, the CDR3 is TGTGCCAGCAGCTATGACACCTATGGCTACACCTTC. Amino acids: CASSYDTYGYTF.

This clone turned up a few times. The chain couples TRBV3-1 (or the pseudogene TRBV3-2) to TRBJ2-1; 13 bases map to TRBD2. The ends lost 2 bases at V and 8 bases at J; junction bases unmatched: 9. From germline, CDR1 is LGHDT and CDR2 YNNKEL (reference sequence). The CDR3 has 17 residues. The CDR3 loop is CASSQQQLAGGGDEQFF. CDR3 DNA: TGTGCCAGCAGCCAACAACAACTAGCGGGAGGGGGCGATGAGCAGTTCTTC.

The V gene is TRBV5-1, the J gene TRBJ2-1, with D perhaps matching TRBD2 (6 bases). This CDR3 comprises 13 residues. Germline-derived CDR1 and CDR2 are SGHRS and YFSETQ. V was trimmed by 4 bases and J by 9 bases, leaving 14 bases between them. The CDR3 region is CASSATSYSEQFF. CDR3 DNA: TGCGCCAGCAGCGCGACTAGTTATAGTGAGCAGTTCTTC. The full variable domain, in which reference TRBV5-1 and TRBJ2-1 provide the parts outside the CDR3, is KAGVTQTPRYLIKTRGQQVTLSCSPISGHRSVSWYQQTPGQGLQFLFEYFSETQRNKGNFPGRFSGRQFSNSRSEMNVSTLELGDSALYLCASSATSYSEQFFGPGTRLTVL.

The genes are TRBV11-2 and TRBJ2-3; no reliable D call. V lost 1 base, J lost 5 bases, and 7 bases lay in between. CDR1 and CDR2 from the germline V gene are SGHAT and FQNNGV. There are 13 residues in the CDR3. As DNA, the CDR3 is TGTGCCAGCAGCTTAGTTGGGCTAGATACGCAGTATTTT. As protein: CASSLVGLDTQYF.

The J gene is TRBJ2-6, the V gene TRBV11-2, with D possibly TRBD1 on 7 matching bases. Germline V gives CDR1 SGHAT, CDR2 FQNNGV. Between the trimmed V and J ends, which lost 6 bases and 1 base, there was a span of 22 bases. The CDR3 spans 19 residues. The CDR3 here is CASRGGTGAAMSGANVLTF. CDR3 bases: TGTGCCAGCAGGGGGGGAACAGGGGCGGCTATGTCTGGGGCCAACGTCCTGACTTTC.